Following are 2 T cell receptor beta chains from one sample sequenced in a study of blood T cell repertoires in COVID-19. Here immunoSEQ multiplex PCR was the method, and the copy in TCRdb shows in-frame clones only, minus some. The data hold fewer than 150,000 clones, with roughly 72% observed a single time. Sequencing used peripheral blood. The receptors were gathered from a human donor in a cohort sampled during active COVID-19.

V usage is TRBV5-1 and J usage is TRBJ1-2; the D gene is possibly TRBD1 (5 bases). Looked up from germline, CDR1 is SGHRS and CDR2 is YFSETQ. The CDR3 is 14 amino acids. With 0 bases removed from V and 8 bases from J, the gap between germline ends came to 14 bases. The CDR3, as DNA: TGCGCCAGCAGCTTGGAGGGGCTGGGTTACGGCTACACCTTC. Protein: CASSLEGLGYGYTF.

The genes are TRBV5-6 and TRBJ2-7; 9 bases line up with TRBD1. The CDR3 has 13 amino acids. V dropped 3 bases and J dropped 6; count of bases not matched to a gene: 4. Germline CDR1 SGHDT, CDR2 YYEEEE. The CDR3 loop reads CASSWTGAAEQYF. The CDR3 DNA sequence: TGTGCCAGCAGCTGGACAGGGGCGGCCGAGCAGTACTTC.